What follows are 29 T cell receptor beta chains derived from one specimen sequenced in a study of technical replicates of blood from a handful of donors. The table came from immunoSEQ multiplex PCR; TCRdb's copy has only in-frame clones and leaves some out. In the table there are approximately 82,000 clones, over 80% of which are singletons. Sequencing input: T cells isolated from PBMCs. The receptors originated from a human donor in good health.

The V and J genes are TRBV2 and TRBJ1-2, with TRBD1 identical over 8 bases. V lost 6 bases and J lost 5; bases outside the gene matches: 20. Germline CDR1 is SNHLY and CDR2 is FYNNEI. The CDR3 is made up of 18 amino acids. CDR3 sequence: CASSPSGLDRGLRYGYTF. The CDR3 region has the DNA TGTGCCAGCAGCCCCAGCGGGCTTGACAGGGGTTTACGGTATGGCTACACCTTC.

The V gene is TRBV5-1, the J gene TRBJ1-1; a possible D gene is TRBD1 (6 bases). This CDR3 is built from 15 residues. The germline V gene encodes CDR1 SGHRS and CDR2 YFSETQ. The V gene lost 0 bases and the J gene lost 4 bases, with 13 bases spanning the gap. The CDR3 coding sequence is TGCGCCAGCAGCTTGGGCAACAGGGTCGGCACTGAAGCTTTCTTT. Amino acids: CASSLGNRVGTEAFF.

The CDR3 bases are TGTGCCAGCAGCCAAGGGATCAGCGGGGGGGCTGAGCAGTTCTTC. Translated: CASSQGISGGAEQFF. J is TRBJ2-1 and V is TRBV4-2; 10 positions agree with TRBD2. This CDR3 spans 15 amino acids. Germline V gene data show CDR1 as LGHNA and CDR2 as YNFKEQ. V was clipped by 1 base and J by 9 bases; unmatched bases: 6.

This chain connects TRBV30 to TRBJ2-5; D may be TRBD2 (5 bases). V lost 1 base, J lost 0 bases, and 12 bases lay in between. This CDR3 comprises 15 residues. The germline V gene encodes CDR1 GTSNPN and CDR2 SVGIG (reference sequence). CDR3: CAWSEASRYQETQYF. As DNA, the CDR3 is TGTGCCTGGAGTGAGGCTAGCCGGTACCAAGAGACCCAGTACTTC.

CDR3: CAWSGGANEQYF. The CDR3 DNA is TGTGCCTGGAGTGGGGGCGCCAACGAGCAGTACTTC. V gene TRBV30 combines with J gene TRBJ2-7; D may be TRBD1 (5 bases). Germline V gene sequence: CDR1 GTSNPN, CDR2 SVGIG (reference sequence). The CDR3 has 12 amino acids. The V gene lost 1 base and the J gene lost 5 bases, with 9 bases spanning the gap. Drawing the rest from reference TRBV30 and TRBJ2-7, the complete variable domain is SQTIHQWPATLVQPVGSPLSLECTVEGTSNPNLYWYRQAAGRGLQLLFYSVGIGQISSEVPQNLSASRPQDRQFILSSKKLLLSDSGFYLCAWSGGANEQYFGPGTRLTVT.

This chain links TRBV14 with TRBJ1-2, with D possibly being TRBD1 (5 bases). Trimming shortened V by 3 bases and J by 4 bases, and 15 bases separated the two germline ends. The CDR3 consists of 15 residues. The V gene's germline CDR1 is SGHDN and CDR2 FVKESK. CDR3 in DNA: TGTGCCAGCAGCCACGGGGGGACTCCTGCCTATGGCTACACCTTC. It is translated as CASSHGGTPAYGYTF.

The chain joins TRBV27 to TRBJ2-3; maybe TRBD1 (6 bases). The germline V gene has CDR1 MNHEY and CDR2 SMNVEV (reference sequence). V lost 2 bases and J 3 bases, leaving 9 bases between the germline ends. CDR3 size: 14 residues. The chain's CDR3 is CASSLRQGTDTQYF. CDR3 in DNA: TGTGCCAGCAGTTTAAGGCAGGGGACAGATACGCAGTATTTT.

The V call is TRBV6-1, the J call TRBJ2-2, with D perhaps matching TRBD2 (6 bases). Germline V gene lookup returns CDR1 MNHNS and CDR2 SASEGT. Trimming left V 7 bases short and J 7 bases short, with 13 bases between. The CDR3 is 13 residues long. CDR3 protein: CASTKEGRGELFF. The CDR3 bases are TGTGCCAGCACCAAGGAGGGGCGCGGGGAGCTGTTTTTT.

The chain employs TRBV4-1 and TRBJ2-7, with 9 bases fitting TRBD1. Germline V CDR1 and CDR2: MGHRA, YSYEKL. Trimming cost V 2 bases and J 3 bases; bases outside gene matches: 5. The CDR3 is 15 amino acids. As DNA, the CDR3 is TGCGCCAGCAGCCAACCTCTGACAGGGGGCTACGAGCAGTACTTC. Encoded protein: CASSQPLTGGYEQYF.

V usage is TRBV27 and J usage is TRBJ2-3; 12 bases are a match to TRBD2. This CDR3 has 16 amino acids. J gave up 6 bases and V 5 bases, and 9 bases lay outside the gene matches. Germline V gene lookup returns CDR1 MNHEY and CDR2 SMNVEV (reference sequence). The DNA of the CDR3 is TGTGCCAGCAGTCCGCACCCACTAGCGGGGGGCGATACGCAGTATTTT. Translated, it gives CASSPHPLAGGDTQYF.

This chain uses TRBV11-3 with TRBJ2-3; TRBD1 matches at 7 bases. Germline values: CDR1 SGHNT, CDR2 YENEEA. The CDR3 runs to 13 residues. The V and J ends lost 5 bases and 3 bases, in that order; junction bases with no gene match: 2. DNA for the CDR3: TGTGCCAGCAGCCGGGACAGAACAGATACGCAGTATTTT. This codes for CASSRDRTDTQYF. Full variable domain (missing parts from reference TRBV11-3 and TRBJ2-3): EAGVVQSPRYKIIEKKQPVAFWCNPISGHNTLYWYLQNLGQGPELLIRYENEEAVDDSQLPKDRFSAERLKGVDSTLKIQPAELGDSAVYLCASSRDRTDTQYFGPGTRLTVL.

The chain uses TRBV9 and TRBJ1-5; D is ambiguous. With 0 bases removed from V and 7 bases from J, the gap between germline ends came to 11 bases. Looked up from germline, CDR1 is SGDLS and CDR2 is YYNGEE. This CDR3 comprises 14 residues. CDR3 region: CASSVGQTHQPQHF. Written as DNA, the CDR3 is TGTGCCAGCAGCGTAGGACAAACCCACCAGCCCCAGCATTTT.

The rearrangement joins TRBV30 to TRBJ2-5; a possible D gene is TRBD2 (5 bases). V gave up 4 bases and J gave up 0 bases, with 9 bases separating them. The CDR3 has 13 residues. The germline CDR1 and CDR2 sequences are GTSNPN and SVGIG (reference sequence). The CDR3 reads CAWTSGYQETQYF. The CDR3 DNA reads as TGTGCCTGGACTTCGGGGTACCAAGAGACCCAGTACTTC.

The J gene is TRBJ2-3, the V gene TRBV10-2, with 12 bases fitting TRBD2. Germline V gene data show CDR1 as WSHSY and CDR2 as SAAADI. V shed 6 bases and J 0 bases; nucleotides not matched to a gene: 1. The CDR3 totals 15 residues. In nucleotides, the CDR3 is TGCGCCAGCAGACTAGCGGGAGGCAGCACAGATACGCAGTATTTT. It yields the protein CASRLAGGSTDTQYF.

The CDR3 DNA sequence: TGTGCCAGCTCACCTGAGGGTCCTGAAGCTTTCTTT. Translated: CASSPEGPEAFF. The chain couples TRBV18 to TRBJ1-1; D is unclear. V was cut by 3 bases and J by 6 bases, with 8 bases left in between. Germline CDR1 reads KGHSH; CDR2 reads LQKENI. The CDR3 length is 12 residues.

As DNA, the CDR3 is TGTGCCAGCAGCGGGGGACAGGGGGTGGACACTGAAGCTTTCTTT. It encodes CASSGGQGVDTEAFF. This rearrangement joins TRBV5-5 to TRBJ1-1; 11 bases are a match to TRBD1. V shed 4 bases and J 3 bases; nucleotides not matched to a gene: 5. Germline V gene data show CDR1 as SGHKS and CDR2 as YYEKEE (reference sequence). This CDR3 contains 15 residues.

The rearrangement joins TRBV5-1 to TRBJ1-3; tentative D call: TRBD1 (5 bases). V was shortened by 4 bases and J by 1 base, with 12 bases between the two germline ends. The CDR3 spans 15 residues. Germline CDR1 SGHRS, CDR2 YFSETQ. CDR3 amino acids: CASSLDNQSGNTIYF. CDR3 bases: TGCGCCAGCAGCCTGGACAATCAGTCTGGAAACACCATATATTTT.

This clone occurred once. The chain couples TRBV5-1 to TRBJ2-3; TRBD2 matches at 7 bases. The germline CDR1 and CDR2 sequences are SGHRS and YFSETQ. J lost 0 bases, V lost 1 base, and 8 bases had no gene match. The CDR3 has 17 residues. CDR3 sequence (DNA): TGCGCCAGCAGCTTGAGAATAGCGGGCGCCAGCACAGATACGCAGTATTTT. This codes for CASSLRIAGASTDTQYF.

The J gene is TRBJ2-7, the V gene TRBV5-1, with no clear D. Germline V CDR1 and CDR2: SGHRS, YFSETQ. The CDR3 has 14 residues. Trimming took off 0 bases at V and 2 bases at J, with 9 bases between the two ends. The CDR3 loop reads CASSLDQITYEQYF. CDR3 sequence (DNA): TGCGCCAGCAGCTTGGACCAGATAACCTACGAGCAGTACTTC.

The chain employs TRBV19 and TRBJ2-1; D is perhaps TRBD1 (6 bases). V was clipped by 5 bases and J by 15 bases, with 20 bases between them. This CDR3 region has 13 residues. Per germline, CDR1 LNHDA and CDR2 SQIVND (reference sequence). CDR3: CASSLGVQGQGFF. The CDR3 region has the DNA TGTGCCAGTAGTTTGGGCGTCCAGGGGCAGGGGTTCTTC. The variable domain in full, completed from reference TRBV19 and TRBJ2-1, reads DGGITQSPKYLFRKEGQNVTLSCEQNLNHDAMYWYRQDPGQGLRLIYYSQIVNDFQKGDIAEGYSVSREKKESFPLTVTSAQKNPTAFYLCASSLGVQGQGFFGPGTRLTVL.

The chain combines TRBV2 with TRBJ2-6; 8 nucleotides agree with TRBD2. CDR1 is SNHLY, CDR2 FYNNEI, per germline. The CDR3 totals 17 residues. V shed 9 bases and J 0 bases; nucleotides not matched to a gene: 10. CDR3 in amino acids: CASTLPGGDSGANVLTF. CDR3 sequence (DNA): TGTGCCAGTACTCTCCCGGGGGGGGACTCTGGGGCCAACGTCCTGACTTTC.

The chain recombines TRBV5-1 with TRBJ1-4; 12 nucleotides match TRBD1. The trim removed 4 bases at V and 6 bases at J, leaving 10 bases unmatched. There are 17 residues in the CDR3. Germline V gene sequence: CDR1 SGHRS, CDR2 YFSETQ. The CDR3 coding sequence is TGCGCCAGCAGCACAGGGACAGGGGGCGAGGGCGATGAAAAACTGTTTTTT. Translated, it gives CASSTGTGGEGDEKLFF.

The rearrangement joins TRBV6-5 to TRBJ2-1, with 10 bases lining up with TRBD2. Germline V lookup: CDR1 MNHEY, CDR2 SVGAGI. The CDR3 loop spans 16 amino acids. J lost 10 bases, V lost 2 bases, and 11 bases had no gene match. In nucleotides, the CDR3 is TGTGCCAGCAGTTACGAGTCGGCTAGCGGGGGTCGGGAGCAGTTCTTC. It codes for CASSYESASGGREQFF.

V and J are TRBV2 and TRBJ2-1; 9 bases line up with TRBD2. Germline CDR1 reads SNHLY; CDR2 reads FYNNEI. This CDR3 is built from 17 residues. With 4 bases clipped from V and 7 bases from J, the junction kept 14 bases outside the gene matches. CDR3 coding DNA: TGTGCCAGCAGTGGAATTAGCGGGAGCGCCGCTCGGAATGAGCAGTTCTTC. This codes for CASSGISGSAARNEQFF.

The V gene is TRBV4-1, the J gene TRBJ2-7; D might be TRBD1 (6 bases). The CDR3 loop spans 15 amino acids. Trimming shortened V by 0 bases and J by 3 bases, and 12 bases separated the two germline ends. Germline lookup yields CDR1 MGHRA and CDR2 YSYEKL. The CDR3: CASSQDRQELYEQYF. The CDR3 DNA reads as TGCGCCAGCAGCCAAGATCGACAGGAACTCTACGAGCAGTACTTC.

CDR3 sequence reads: CASSYPGSNTGELFF. The CDR3 DNA reads TGTGCCAGCAGTTACCCGGGGTCGAACACCGGGGAGCTGTTTTTT. The rearrangement uses TRBV6-6 and TRBJ2-2; weak D call: TRBD2 (5 bases). CDR3 length equals 15 residues. CDR1 is MNHNY, CDR2 SVGAGI, per germline (reference sequence). The V and J ends lost 2 bases and 0 bases respectively, with 7 bases between them.

Worth noting for this clone: Germline and junction disagree at one end, which may indicate a read error. The chain couples TRBV10-2 to TRBJ1-5; D ambiguous. The CDR3 covers 13 residues. CDR1 and CDR2 (germline): WSHSY, SAAADI. CDR3 sequence: CASSETYASIMDF. The CDR3 DNA is TGCGCCAGCAGTGAGACTTACGCGTCGATCATGGATTTT.

The gene calls are TRBV30 and TRBJ1-1; 7 nucleotides line up with TRBD1. The CDR3 is 12 amino acids. Losses at the gene ends were 6 bases for V and 6 bases for J; bases not matched to a gene: 7. Germline V lookup: CDR1 GTSNPN, CDR2 SVGIG (reference sequence). This CDR3 reads CACSKGAAEAFF. Here the CDR3 DNA reads TGTGCCTGTTCCAAGGGGGCCGCTGAAGCTTTCTTT.

The genes are TRBV6-5 and TRBJ1-1; D possibly corresponds to TRBD1 (5 bases). Germline CDR1 and CDR2: MNHEY and SVGAGI. There are 14 residues in the CDR3. V gave up 9 bases and J gave up 3 bases, with 17 bases separating them. The CDR3 loop is CASSLGQGYTEAFF. As DNA, the CDR3 is TGTGCCAGTAGTCTAGGGCAGGGATACACTGAAGCTTTCTTT.